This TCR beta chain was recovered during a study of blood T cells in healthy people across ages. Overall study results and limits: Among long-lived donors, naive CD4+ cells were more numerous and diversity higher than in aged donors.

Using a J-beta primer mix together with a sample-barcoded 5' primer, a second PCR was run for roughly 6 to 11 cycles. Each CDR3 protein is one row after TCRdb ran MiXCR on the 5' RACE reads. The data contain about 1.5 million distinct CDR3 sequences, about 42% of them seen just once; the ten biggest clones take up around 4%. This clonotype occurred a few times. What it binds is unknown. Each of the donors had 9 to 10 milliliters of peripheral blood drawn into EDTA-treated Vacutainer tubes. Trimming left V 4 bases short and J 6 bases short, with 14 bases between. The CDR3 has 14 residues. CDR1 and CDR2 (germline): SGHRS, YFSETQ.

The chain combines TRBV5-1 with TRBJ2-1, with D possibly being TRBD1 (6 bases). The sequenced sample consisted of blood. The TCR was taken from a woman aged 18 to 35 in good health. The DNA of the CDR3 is TGCGCCAGCAGCAAAGGGGGAATGGTCAATGAGCAGTTCTTC. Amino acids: CASSKGGMVNEQFF.